This TCR beta chain was recorded in a study of shared clonotypes between healthy human individuals. Germline V gene lookup returns CDR1 SGHRS and CDR2 YFSETQ. The CDR3 spans 15 residues. V shed 4 bases and J 4 bases; nucleotides not matched to a gene: 5. Using immunoSEQ multiplex PCR, the repertoire was profiled, and TCRdb retains in-frame clones only, with some absent. The data show over a million clones, about 75% seen once. The chain couples TRBV5-1 to TRBJ2-3; 11 bases align to TRBD2. The sequenced sample consisted of memory CD4+ T cells sorted from blood. Specified subset: CD45RA-negative fraction. This TCR was sampled from a man between 18 and 35 years old in good health. The CDR3 coding sequence is TGCGCCAGCAGCCTACTAGCGGGAGAATCAGATACGCAGTATTTT. This codes for CASSLLAGESDTQYF.